The 23 T cell receptor beta chains given below trace back to one sample, sequenced in a study of breast tumors, draining lymph nodes, adjacent tissues. MiXCR, run by TCRdb on the multiplex PCR reads, gives a single entry per CDR3 protein. The sample holds approximately 37,000 distinct CDR3 sequences; roughly 36% are singletons and the top ten take under 13%. Sequencing was done on a sample of breast tumor tissue. All receptors come from a female donor with breast cancer. Some clones in this sample may be carry-over from other donors' samples.

The chain joins TRBV11-2 to TRBJ1-2; 7 positions agree with TRBD1. This CDR3 is built from 16 residues. Germline assignment: CDR1 SGHAT and CDR2 FQNNGV. V shed 1 base, J shed 4 bases, and the junction held 9 bases outside the gene matches. CDR3 protein: CASSLALQGSSYGYTF. The CDR3 DNA reads TGTGCCAGCAGCTTAGCCCTACAGGGGAGTTCCTATGGCTACACCTTC. Drawing the rest from reference TRBV11-2 and TRBJ1-2, the complete variable domain is EAGVAQSPRYKIIEKRQSVAFWCNPISGHATLYWYQQILGQGPKLLIQFQNNGVVDDSQLPKDRFSAERLKGVDSTLKIQPAKLEDSAVYLCASSLALQGSSYGYTFGSGTRLTVV.

In this sample, this clonotype turned up many times. The CDR3 DNA is TGCGCCAGCAGCCAAATTGCGTGGGAGTACGAGCAGTACTTC. Translated, it gives CASSQIAWEYEQYF. The rearrangement joins TRBV4-1 to TRBJ2-7, with D tentatively TRBD2 (5 bases). Germline V gene data show CDR1 as MGHRA and CDR2 as YSYEKL. Trimming left V 2 bases short and J 4 bases short, with 12 bases between. The CDR3 totals 14 residues.

This clonotype was observed a single time. V is TRBV7-3 and J is TRBJ2-4, with D possibly matching TRBD2 (5 bases). Germline V gene lookup returns CDR1 SGHTA and CDR2 FQGTGA. CDR3 size: 16 residues. Deletions cut 2 bases from V and 0 bases from J, with 11 bases between. As DNA, the CDR3 is TGTGCCAGCAGCTTACCTAGCTCCTTAGCCAAAAACATTCAGTACTTC. This codes for CASSLPSSLAKNIQYF.

This clonotype was detected ten times or more. This chain connects TRBV7-8 to TRBJ1-6, with D uncertain. The CDR3 runs to 15 residues. The germline V gene has CDR1 SGHVS and CDR2 FQNEAQ. V was pared by 5 bases and J by 10 bases, with 18 bases between. CDR3 nucleotide sequence: TGTGCCAGCAGCCCCCGCCTAATTCAGCCCTCACCCCTCCACTTT. It yields the protein CASSPRLIQPSPLHF. Using reference TRBV7-8 and TRBJ1-6 for the parts outside the CDR3, the full variable domain is GAGVSQSPRYKVAKRGQDVALRCDPISGHVSLFWYQQALGQGPEFLTYFQNEAQLDKSGLPSDRFFAERPEGSVSTLKIQRTQQEDSAVYLCASSPRLIQPSPLHFGNGTRLTVT.

This clonotype was counted a single time. V is TRBV7-2 and J is TRBJ2-7; a possible D gene is TRBD1 (6 bases). Trimming took 5 bases from V and 2 from J, leaving 19 bases between them. CDR3 length equals 16 residues. Germline CDR1 is SGHTA and CDR2 is FQGNSA. The CDR3 DNA reads TGTGCCAGCAGCCCCCAAGCTGCAGGGGACACCTACGAGCAGTACTTC. Translation: CASSPQAAGDTYEQYF.

This clonotype was observed many times. This chain connects TRBV6-2 or TRBV6-3 to TRBJ2-2; no reliable D call. The CDR3 is 14 amino acids. The ends were cut back, 0 bases at V and 1 base at J, with 3 bases in the middle. Germline V gene sequence: CDR1 MNHEY, CDR2 SVGEGT. CDR3 nucleotides: TGTGCCAGCAGTTACTCCGGGAACACCGGGGAGCTGTTTTTT. Its translation is CASSYSGNTGELFF.

This clonotype was recorded many times. The chain carries TRBV28 and TRBJ2-7; 10 bases agree with TRBD2. J was trimmed by 6 bases and V by 5 bases; bases with no gene match: 7. This CDR3 comprises 14 residues. In germline, CDR1 is MDHEN, CDR2 SYDVKM. The CDR3 region has the DNA TGTGCCAGCAGTACAATAGCGGGAGGCGGCGAGCAGTACTTC. Its protein is CASSTIAGGGEQYF.

This clonotype was counted a few times. The CDR3 DNA sequence: TGTGCCAGCAGCCTAGGGACAGGGGGCTCGGAGACCCAGTACTTC. It is translated as CASSLGTGGSETQYF. The rearrangement links TRBV12-3 or TRBV12-4 to TRBJ2-5, with 12 bases fitting TRBD1. The CDR3 consists of 15 residues. V trimming: 6 bases; J trimming: 5 bases; junction bases outside the gene matches: 7.

This clonotype was detected many times. The chain uses TRBV12-3 or TRBV12-4 and TRBJ2-7; 8 bases line up with TRBD1. The CDR3 has 14 amino acids. V lost 5 bases, J lost 6 bases, and 9 bases stayed unmatched. In nucleotides, the CDR3 is TGTGCCAGCAGTGCACAGGGGGTCTGGGTCGAGCAGTACTTC. Translating it yields CASSAQGVWVEQYF.

This clonotype was counted at least ten times. This rearrangement joins TRBV5-8 to TRBJ2-5; tentative D call: TRBD2 (5 bases). The CDR3 length is 13 residues. Germline V gene lookup returns CDR1 SGHTS and CDR2 YDEGEE. V was pared by 4 bases and J by 7 bases, with 14 bases between. CDR3 nucleotides: TGTGCCAGCAGCATGACGCGGGCCGTGACCCAGTACTTC. This codes for CASSMTRAVTQYF.

Ten or more counts support this clonotype. The chain recombines TRBV4-2 with TRBJ2-3, with TRBD2 as a possible D gene (6 bases). Germline V CDR1 and CDR2: LGHNA, YNFKEQ. The CDR3 covers 16 residues. With 2 bases removed from V and 2 bases from J, the gap between germline ends came to 14 bases. The CDR3 region has the DNA TGTGCCAGCAGCCAACTTAAAGCGGGCATCACAGATACGCAGTATTTT. It translates to CASSQLKAGITDTQYF.

To note about this clonotype: A much larger clonotype is one base distant, so this may be a read error. The CDR3 ends on some other residue instead of the conserved phenylalanine or tryptophan, so this is likely a read error. This chain links TRBV20-1 with TRBJ2-4; TRBD2 aligns across 13 bases. Per the germline V gene, CDR1 is DFQATT and CDR2 is SNEGSKA (reference sequence). V was clipped by 2 bases and J by 8 bases; unmatched bases: 12. This CDR3 has 17 amino acids. CDR3 in amino acids: CSARPMGLAGSRDIQYL. In nucleotides, the CDR3 is TGCAGTGCTAGACCAATGGGACTAGCGGGATCAAGGGACATTCAGTACCTC.

Turning to this clonotype: The junction departs from germline at one end; a sequencing error may be responsible. As DNA, the CDR3 is TGTACCAGCAGCAAAGACGAACTAGCCGGGATAGATGAGCAGTTCTTC. Translating gives CTSSKDELAGIDEQFF. The chain couples TRBV12-3 or TRBV12-4 to TRBJ2-1; TRBD2 might be the D (6 bases). The CDR3 sequence is 16 residues long.

This clonotype was detected ten times or more. V is TRBV28 and J is TRBJ2-5; TRBD2 matches at 7 bases. The germline V gene has CDR1 MDHEN and CDR2 SYDVKM. V was clipped by 2 bases and J by 5 bases; unmatched bases: 2. The CDR3 is 13 residues long. CDR3 loop: CASSLRLAETQYF. The CDR3 bases are TGTGCCAGCAGTTTACGACTAGCCGAGACCCAGTACTTC.

Comment on this clonotype: A much more abundant neighbour one base away suggests this may be a read error. V is TRBV6-1 and J is TRBJ2-2; 15 nucleotides agree with TRBD2. CDR1 is MNHNS, CDR2 SASEGT, per germline. This CDR3 spans 14 amino acids. The CDR3 spells CTSSGLAGGGELFF. DNA for the CDR3: TGTACCAGCAGTGGACTAGCGGGAGGGGGGGAGCTGTTTTTT.

This clonotype was picked up many times. J is TRBJ2-7 and V is TRBV3-1; weak D call: TRBD1 (5 bases). Trimming left V 1 base short and J 4 bases short, with 11 bases between. This CDR3 contains 14 residues. Germline CDR1 is LGHDT and CDR2 is YNNKEL (reference sequence). CDR3 amino acids: CASSQGRAGYEQYF. The CDR3 DNA sequence: TGTGCCAGCAGCCAAGGCCGGGCAGGGTACGAGCAGTACTTC.

The CDR3 here is CASSRDAIYEQYF. CDR3 nucleotides: TGTGCCAGCAGCCGGGACGCTATCTACGAGCAGTACTTC. The J gene is TRBJ2-7, the V gene TRBV11-2; D could derive from TRBD1 or TRBD2 (5 bases each). The CDR3 has 13 residues. The germline V gene encodes CDR1 SGHAT and CDR2 FQNNGV. Trimming pared 5 bases from V and 3 bases from J, leaving 11 bases between.

The chain has TRBV6-1 and TRBJ2-1; TRBD2 might be the D (7 bases). This CDR3 is 12 amino acids long. Germline V gives CDR1 MNHNS, CDR2 SASEGT. CDR3 residues: CSAGARDNEQFF. CDR3 DNA sequence: TGTTCCGCGGGGGCGCGAGACAATGAGCAGTTCTTC.

This clonotype counts as large (0.1 to 1%). The chain carries TRBV24-1 and TRBJ2-5; 7 nucleotides agree with TRBD2. V lost 6 bases and J lost 5; bases outside the gene matches: 5. There are 13 residues in the CDR3. Per germline, CDR1 KGHDR and CDR2 SFDVKD. CDR3 loop: CATSLAGGETQYF. Written as DNA, the CDR3 is TGTGCCACCAGTTTAGCGGGTGGGGAGACCCAGTACTTC.

The J gene is TRBJ2-5, the V gene TRBV18, with D possibly being TRBD1 (6 bases). CDR1 and CDR2 from the germline V gene are KGHSH and LQKENI. CDR3 size: 14 residues. V was clipped by 3 bases and J by 3 bases, with 11 bases between them. The chain's CDR3 is CASSPLGQKETQYF. CDR3 sequence (DNA): TGTGCCAGCTCACCCCTCGGACAGAAAGAGACCCAGTACTTC.

Turning to this clonotype: Germline is not matched at one junction end, which may reflect a read error. The chain combines TRBV5-1 with TRBJ2-5; D gene uncertain. CDR3 length equals 10 residues. CDR1 and CDR2 from the germline V gene are SGHRS and YFSETQ. Written as DNA, the CDR3 is TGTGCCAGCAGCTCCACCGCCCAGTACTTC. This sequence encodes CASSSTAQYF.

The rearrangement links TRBV6-6 to TRBJ2-1, with a possible D match to TRBD2 (5 bases). The germline CDR1 and CDR2 sequences are MNHNY and SVGAGI (reference sequence). This CDR3 has 13 amino acids. Deletions cut 2 bases from V and 5 bases from J, with 7 bases between. The CDR3 reads CASSYTRDNEQFF. The CDR3 DNA reads as TGTGCCAGCAGTTACACGCGGGACAATGAGCAGTTCTTC.

This chain joins TRBV13 and TRBJ2-7; TRBD1 aligns across 10 bases. The germline gives CDR1 PRHDT, CDR2 FYEKMQ (reference sequence). V dropped 3 bases and J dropped 5; count of bases not matched to a gene: 7. CDR3 length: 15 amino acids. The CDR3 region is CASSFWSTGGDEQYF. As DNA, the CDR3 is TGTGCCAGCAGCTTTTGGTCGACAGGGGGCGACGAGCAGTACTTC. Together with reference TRBV13 and TRBJ2-7, the CDR3 gives the full variable domain: AAGVIQSPRHLIKEKRETATLKCYPIPRHDTVYWYQQGPGQDPQFLISFYEKMQSDKGSIPDRFSAQQFSDYHSELNMSSLELGDSALYFCASSFWSTGGDEQYFGPGTRLTVT.